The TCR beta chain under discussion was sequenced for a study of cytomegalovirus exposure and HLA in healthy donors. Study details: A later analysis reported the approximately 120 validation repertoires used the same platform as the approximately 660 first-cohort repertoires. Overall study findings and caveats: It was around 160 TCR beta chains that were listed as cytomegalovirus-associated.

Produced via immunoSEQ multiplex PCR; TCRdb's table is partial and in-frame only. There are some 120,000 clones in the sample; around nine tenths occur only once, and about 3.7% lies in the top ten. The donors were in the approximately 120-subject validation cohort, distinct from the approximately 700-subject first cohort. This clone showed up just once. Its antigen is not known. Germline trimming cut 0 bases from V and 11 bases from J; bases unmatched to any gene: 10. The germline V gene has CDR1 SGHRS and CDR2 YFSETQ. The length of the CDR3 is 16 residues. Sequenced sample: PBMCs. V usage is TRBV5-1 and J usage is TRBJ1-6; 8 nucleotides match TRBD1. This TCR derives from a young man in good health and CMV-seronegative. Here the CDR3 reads CASSLAVGRGQAPLHF. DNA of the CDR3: TGCGCCAGCAGCTTGGCCGTTGGCAGGGGGCAGGCACCCCTCCACTTT.